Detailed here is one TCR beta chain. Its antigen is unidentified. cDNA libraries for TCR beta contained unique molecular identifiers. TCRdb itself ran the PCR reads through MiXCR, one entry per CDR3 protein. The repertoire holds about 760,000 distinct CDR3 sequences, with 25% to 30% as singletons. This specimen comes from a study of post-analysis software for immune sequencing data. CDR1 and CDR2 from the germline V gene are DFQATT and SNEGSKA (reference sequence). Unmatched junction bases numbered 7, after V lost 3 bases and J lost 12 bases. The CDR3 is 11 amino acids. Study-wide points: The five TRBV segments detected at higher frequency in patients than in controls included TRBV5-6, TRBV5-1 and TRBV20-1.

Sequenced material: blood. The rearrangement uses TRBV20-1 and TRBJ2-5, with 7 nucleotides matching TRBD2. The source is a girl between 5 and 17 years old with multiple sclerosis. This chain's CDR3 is CSARSRLAEYF. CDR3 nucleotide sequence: TGCAGTGCTAGGTCTAGGCTAGCGGAGTACTTC.